The 29 T cell receptor beta chains below come from one sample, sequenced in a study of blood T cell repertoires in COVID-19. The data were produced by immunoSEQ multiplex PCR, yet TCRdb's version contains in-frame clones alone and is incomplete. The data contain about 200,000 clones, 86% of them singletons. Material for sequencing was PBMCs or T cells enriched from blood (not recorded which). These receptor sequences come from a man aged 35 to 55 with acute COVID-19.

The V gene is TRBV2, the J gene TRBJ2-3, with D possibly matching TRBD2 (7 bases). The CDR3 loop spans 17 amino acids. Germline V CDR1 and CDR2: SNHLY, FYNNEI. The V end lost 1 base, the J end lost 1 base, and 15 bases lay between the germline ends. The CDR3 spells CASSEGGGGGGTDTQYF. CDR3 bases: TGTGCCAGCAGTGAAGGGGGGGGCGGTGGAGGCACAGATACGCAGTATTTT.

This chain links TRBV7-9 with TRBJ1-5; D may be TRBD1 (6 bases). Trimming removed 4 bases from V and 7 bases from J, with 17 bases in between. CDR1 and CDR2 (germline): SEHNR, FQNEAQ (reference sequence). This CDR3 has 15 residues. The CDR3 DNA sequence: TGTGCCAGCAGCTCCGGACAGACCGCTTTACAGCCCCAGCATTTT. Its protein is CASSSGQTALQPQHF.

In its sample, this clone was seen once. The chain uses TRBV6-5 and TRBJ1-1, with D unclear. CDR1 and CDR2 from the germline V gene are MNHEY and SVGAGI. The length of the CDR3 is 13 residues. V lost 8 bases to trimming and J lost 2 bases, with 12 bases between them. Here the CDR3 reads CASSPASNTEAFF. The CDR3 DNA follows: TGTGCCAGCTCACCTGCGAGCAACACTGAAGCTTTCTTT.

V and J are TRBV28 and TRBJ1-1; no reliable D call. CDR1 is MDHEN and CDR2 is SYDVKM in the germline V gene. This CDR3 is 13 amino acids long. Trimming took 3 bases from V and 9 from J, leaving 14 bases between them. The CDR3 spells CASSFPPTRQAFF. CDR3 bases: TGTGCCAGCAGTTTCCCTCCGACGCGGCAAGCTTTCTTT.

The gene calls are TRBV28 and TRBJ1-1; 7 nucleotides agree with TRBD1. Unmatched junction bases numbered 3, after V lost 3 bases and J lost 5 bases. The germline V gene encodes CDR1 MDHEN and CDR2 SYDVKM. The CDR3 spans 13 residues. The CDR3 region is CASSLDRRTEAFF. CDR3 coding DNA: TGTGCCAGCAGTTTGGACAGGCGGACTGAAGCTTTCTTT. Together with reference TRBV28 and TRBJ1-1, the CDR3 gives the full variable domain: DVKVTQSSRYLVKRTGEKVFLECVQDMDHENMFWYRQDPGLGLRLIYFSYDVKMKEKGDIPEGYSVSREKKERFSLILESASTNQTSMYLCASSLDRRTEAFFGQGTRLTVV.

V usage is TRBV27 and J usage is TRBJ2-1, with D perhaps TRBD2 (6 bases). CDR1 is MNHEY and CDR2 is SMNVEV in the germline V gene (reference sequence). The CDR3 length is 13 residues. The V end was cut by 6 bases, the J end by 8 bases, with 14 bases between. The CDR3 nucleotides are TGTGCCAGCAGCTGGGACTGGCGGGATGAGCAGTTCTTC. As protein: CASSWDWRDEQFF.

The chain joins TRBV27 to TRBJ1-5, with 8 bases that match TRBD1. The V and J ends lost 3 bases and 4 bases, in that order; junction bases with no gene match: 2. The CDR3 has 14 residues. The germline V gene has CDR1 MNHEY and CDR2 SMNVEV (reference sequence). CDR3: CASSFRGLNQPQHF. CDR3 bases: TGTGCCAGCAGTTTCAGGGGGCTGAATCAGCCCCAGCATTTT.

The CDR3 coding sequence is TGTGCCACCAGCAGGGACAGAGAAAATGAAAAACTGTTTTTT. This codes for CATSRDRENEKLFF. The V call is TRBV15, the J call TRBJ1-4, with D possibly matching TRBD1 (6 bases). The V gene's germline CDR1 is LNHNV and CDR2 YYDKDF (reference sequence). CDR3 length: 14 residues. The V end was cut by 3 bases, the J end by 5 bases, with 10 bases between.

This chain connects TRBV19 to TRBJ2-2; the D gene is possibly TRBD1 (5 bases). The CDR3 covers 14 residues. CDR1 is LNHDA and CDR2 is SQIVND in the germline V gene (reference sequence). Trimming shortened V by 3 bases and J by 6 bases, and 11 bases separated the two germline ends. CDR3 in amino acids: CASSMGRDAGELFF. CDR3 DNA: TGTGCCAGTAGTATGGGCAGGGATGCCGGGGAGCTGTTTTTT.

The CDR3: CASSRQGFNTGELFF. The CDR3 coding sequence is TGTGCCAGCAGTCGACAGGGATTTAACACCGGGGAGCTGTTTTTT. This chain links TRBV27 with TRBJ2-2, with 7 bases identical to TRBD1. There are 15 residues in the CDR3. Germline assignment: CDR1 MNHEY and CDR2 SMNVEV (reference sequence). The J segment lost 2 bases and the V segment lost 5 bases, leaving 5 bases of the junction unmatched.

The CDR3 protein is CASSSTGTDQETQYF. The CDR3 coding sequence is TGTGCCAGCAGCTCAACCGGGACAGACCAAGAGACCCAGTACTTC. The chain is built from TRBV7-3 and TRBJ2-5, with 7 bases lining up with TRBD1. V lost 4 bases and J lost 0; bases outside the gene matches: 5. Germline lookup yields CDR1 SGHTA and CDR2 FQGTGA. The CDR3 consists of 15 residues.

The chain uses TRBV18 and TRBJ2-1; the D gene is possibly TRBD1 (5 bases). The germline V gene encodes CDR1 KGHSH and CDR2 LQKENI. The ends were cut back, 6 bases at V and 8 bases at J, with 17 bases in the middle. CDR3 length: 14 residues. The CDR3 protein is CASSLGPLVDEQFF. CDR3 sequence (DNA): TGTGCCAGCTCGTTGGGGCCCCTGGTCGATGAGCAGTTCTTC. The whole variable domain, remainder taken from reference TRBV18 and TRBJ2-1, is NAGVMQNPRHLVRRRGQEARLRCSPMKGHSHVYWYRQLPEEGLKFMVYLQKENIIDESGMPKERFSAEFPKEGPSILRIQQVVRGDSAAYFCASSLGPLVDEQFFGPGTRLTVL.

The chain combines TRBV12-3 or TRBV12-4 with TRBJ2-7; 11 bases fit TRBD2. The CDR3 has 12 residues. V shed 10 bases and J 6 bases; nucleotides not matched to a gene: 5. The CDR3 DNA sequence: TGTGCCATTCTAGCGGGAGGACGCGAGCAGTACTTC. It specifies CAILAGGREQYF.

The CDR3 here is CASSLKVRTLHRNEQFF. CDR3 DNA sequence: TGTGCCAGCAGCTTAAAGGTTCGGACACTGCATCGCAATGAGCAGTTCTTC. The chain carries TRBV7-3 and TRBJ2-1; D is perhaps TRBD1 (5 bases). The CDR3 is 17 residues long. Per the germline V gene, CDR1 is SGHTA and CDR2 is FQGTGA. V was pared by 1 base and J by 6 bases, with 19 bases between.

V gene TRBV19 combines with J gene TRBJ1-5; TRBD1 is a possible D gene (6 bases). The CDR3 runs 14 residues. Germline V lookup: CDR1 LNHDA, CDR2 SQIVND (reference sequence). V was pared by 5 bases and J by 6 bases, with 14 bases between. In DNA form, the CDR3 reads TGTGCCAGTAGTCCCTATACAGGGCCTCAGCCCCAGCATTTT. Protein: CASSPYTGPQPQHF.

This chain links TRBV18 with TRBJ2-7; 9 bases agree with TRBD1. After removal of 6 bases from V and 6 bases from J, the junction contained 9 bases not matched to a gene. In germline, CDR1 is KGHSH, CDR2 LQKENI. The CDR3 totals 14 residues. This chain's CDR3 is CASSPGTGIFEQYF. CDR3 nucleotides: TGTGCCAGCTCGCCCGGGACAGGGATTTTCGAGCAGTACTTC.

This chain uses TRBV18 with TRBJ2-7, with D hard to call. Trimming removed 4 bases at V and 1 base at J, with 8 bases between. The V gene's germline CDR1 is KGHSH and CDR2 LQKENI. This CDR3 is 13 amino acids long. In DNA, the CDR3 is TGTGCCAGCTCACAGACGGAGTCCTACGAGCAGTACTTC. This gives the protein CASSQTESYEQYF.

The V gene is TRBV29-1, the J gene TRBJ2-1, with 7 bases that match TRBD2. This CDR3 has 13 amino acids. The germline gives CDR1 SQVTM, CDR2 ANQGSEA. V shed 7 bases and J 8 bases; nucleotides not matched to a gene: 11. The CDR3 DNA reads TGCAGCGCTTTCCCGGGACTAAGCGATGAGCAGTTCTTC. It translates to CSAFPGLSDEQFF.

There are a few counts of this clone. This rearrangement joins TRBV29-1 to TRBJ1-1; unclear D gene. Germline CDR1 reads SQVTM; CDR2 reads ANQGSEA. This CDR3 has 12 amino acids. V was shortened by 4 bases and J by 5 bases, with 11 bases between the two germline ends. Written as DNA, the CDR3 is TGCAGCGTTGCTGGGCGGGGTACTGAAGCTTTCTTT. Translation: CSVAGRGTEAFF.

Of note for this clone: The identical CDR3 is also encoded by other nucleotide sequences in the sample. This rearrangement joins TRBV6-5 to TRBJ2-7; no definite D call. This CDR3 has 14 amino acids. Trimming left V 2 bases short and J 0 bases short, with 8 bases between. Germline V gene data show CDR1 as MNHEY and CDR2 as SVGAGI. In DNA form, the CDR3 reads TGTGCCAGCAGTTACGGTGCGAGCTCCTACGAGCAGTACTTC. It yields the protein CASSYGASSYEQYF.

This chain links TRBV5-1 with TRBJ1-4; D remains unclear. Trimming shortened V by 4 bases and J by 0 bases, and 10 bases separated the two germline ends. This CDR3 spans 15 amino acids. Germline V gene data show CDR1 as SGHRS and CDR2 as YFSETQ. CDR3 sequence reads: CASSREQPTNEKLFF. CDR3 nucleotide sequence: TGCGCCAGCAGCCGAGAGCAACCAACTAATGAAAAACTGTTTTTT. Full variable domain (missing parts from reference TRBV5-1 and TRBJ1-4): KAGVTQTPRYLIKTRGQQVTLSCSPISGHRSVSWYQQTPGQGLQFLFEYFSETQRNKGNFPGRFSGRQFSNSRSEMNVSTLELGDSALYLCASSREQPTNEKLFFGSGTQLSVL.

The table lists this clone with a count of one. This sequence joins TRBV9 and TRBJ1-4; TRBD1 is a possible D gene (5 bases). Germline CDR1 is SGDLS and CDR2 is YYNGEE. V lost 0 bases and J 5 bases, leaving 11 bases between the germline ends. The CDR3 spans 15 residues. Here the CDR3 DNA reads TGTGCCAGCAGCGTAGGTGGCAGGGCGAATGAAAAACTGTTTTTT. Encoded protein: CASSVGGRANEKLFF. Together with reference TRBV9 and TRBJ1-4, the CDR3 gives the full variable domain: DSGVTQTPKHLITATGQRVTLRCSPRSGDLSVYWYQQSLDQGLQFLIQYYNGEERAKGNILERFSAQQFPDLHSELNLSSLELGDSALYFCASSVGGRANEKLFFGSGTQLSVL.

The chain combines TRBV7-3 with TRBJ1-1, with a weak D call TRBD1 (5 bases). The CDR3 is 14 amino acids. V lost 3 bases and J lost 8, with 16 bases in between. Germline lookup yields CDR1 SGHTA and CDR2 FQGTGA. The CDR3 nucleotides read TGTGCCAGCAGCTTGCAAATTGGACAAGACGAAGCTTTCTTT. Translation: CASSLQIGQDEAFF.

The J gene is TRBJ2-1, the V gene TRBV27; D not resolved. The CDR3 is made up of 15 amino acids. Germline CDR1 reads MNHEY; CDR2 reads SMNVEV (reference sequence). V shed 5 bases and J shed 1 base, with 12 bases lying between them. The CDR3 DNA reads as TGTGCCAGCAGTGCCGACATTCCTTCCTACAATGAGCAGTTCTTC. Its protein product is CASSADIPSYNEQFF.

This clone has only a few counts. The chain joins TRBV30 to TRBJ2-7, with 7 bases matching TRBD1. Germline trimming cut 0 bases from V and 5 bases from J; bases unmatched to any gene: 4. The CDR3 extends over 13 amino acids. Germline V gene data show CDR1 as GTSNPN and CDR2 as SVGIG (reference sequence). The CDR3 nucleotides are TGTGCCTGGAGTGTACAGGGGAGCCACGAGCAGTACTTC. This gives the protein CAWSVQGSHEQYF.

The rearrangement links TRBV11-2 to TRBJ2-7; 9 bases map to TRBD1. Looked up from germline, CDR1 is SGHAT and CDR2 is FQNNGV. The CDR3 has 15 amino acids. J lost 7 bases, V lost 2 bases, and 9 bases had no gene match. This CDR3 is CASSLIGTGRREQYF. The CDR3 DNA sequence: TGTGCCAGCAGCTTAATCGGGACAGGGAGGCGAGAGCAGTACTTC. The whole variable domain, filled in from reference TRBV11-2 and TRBJ2-7, reads EAGVAQSPRYKIIEKRQSVAFWCNPISGHATLYWYQQILGQGPKLLIQFQNNGVVDDSQLPKDRFSAERLKGVDSTLKIQPAKLEDSAVYLCASSLIGTGRREQYFGPGTRLTVT.

The chain recombines TRBV6-5 with TRBJ2-1; 12 bases map to TRBD2. Germline CDR1 and CDR2: MNHEY and SVGAGI. There are 15 residues in the CDR3. J was trimmed by 9 bases and V by 4 bases; bases with no gene match: 7. The CDR3 DNA follows: TGTGCCAGCAGTTTCCGGACTAGCGGGAAAAGTGAGCAGTTCTTC. It codes for CASSFRTSGKSEQFF.

This chain links TRBV30 with TRBJ1-6, with unresolved D. V shed 3 bases and J shed 0 bases, with 6 bases lying between them. The CDR3 consists of 14 residues. Germline lookup yields CDR1 GTSNPN and CDR2 SVGIG (reference sequence). CDR3 protein: CAWSHSSYNSPLHF. The CDR3 nucleotides are TGTGCCTGGAGCCATAGCTCCTATAATTCACCCCTCCACTTT.

The rearrangement joins TRBV27 to TRBJ2-1, with a tentative D call TRBD2 (6 bases). Trimming stripped 5 bases from V and 13 bases from J, with 18 bases between. CDR1 and CDR2 (germline): MNHEY, SMNVEV (reference sequence). The CDR3 totals 13 residues. CDR3 in amino acids: CASSPGLLGEQFF. CDR3 DNA sequence: TGTGCCAGCAGTCCTGGACTACTTGGGGAACAGTTCTTC.